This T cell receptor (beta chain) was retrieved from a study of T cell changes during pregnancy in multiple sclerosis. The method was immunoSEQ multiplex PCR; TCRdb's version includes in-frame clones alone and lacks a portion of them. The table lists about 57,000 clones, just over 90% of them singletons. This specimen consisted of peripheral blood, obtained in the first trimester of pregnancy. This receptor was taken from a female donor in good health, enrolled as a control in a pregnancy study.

The CDR3 DNA sequence: TGTGATCCGGGACTAGTTTTTGACGAGCAGTACTTC. Translation gives CDPGLVFDEQYF. V and J are TRBV19 and TRBJ2-7; 8 nucleotides match TRBD2. From germline, CDR1 is LNHDA and CDR2 SQIVND (reference sequence). This CDR3 is built from 12 residues.